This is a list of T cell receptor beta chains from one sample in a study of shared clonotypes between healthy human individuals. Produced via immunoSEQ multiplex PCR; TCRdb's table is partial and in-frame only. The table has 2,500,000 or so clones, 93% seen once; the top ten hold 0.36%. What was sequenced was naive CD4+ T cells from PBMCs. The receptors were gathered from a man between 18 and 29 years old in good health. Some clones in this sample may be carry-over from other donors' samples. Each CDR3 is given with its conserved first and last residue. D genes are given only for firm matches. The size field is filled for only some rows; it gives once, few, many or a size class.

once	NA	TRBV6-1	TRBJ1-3	TGTGCCAGCAGTGAATCCCGGGGTTCGCGAGGAAACACCATATATTTT	CASSESRGSRGNTIYF
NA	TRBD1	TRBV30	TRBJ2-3	TGTGCCTGGCAAGTACCGGGACAGGGAACAGATACGCAGTATTTT	CAWQVPGQGTDTQYF
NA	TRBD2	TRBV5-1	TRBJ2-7	TGCGCCAGCAGCTTGAACCGGCGGGGGGTAGTCTACGAGCAGTACTTC	CASSLNRRGVVYEQYF
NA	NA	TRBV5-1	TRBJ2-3	TGCGCCAGCAGCTTGGCCCAAGGGTTAAGCACAGATACGCAGTATTTT	CASSLAQGLSTDTQYF
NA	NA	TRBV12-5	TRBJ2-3	TGTGCTAGTGGTTTTTCAGGCACAGATACGCAGTATTTT	CASGFSGTDTQYF
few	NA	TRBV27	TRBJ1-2	TGTGCCAGCAGCCGCCCGGGAGACGGCTACACCTTC	CASSRPGDGYTF
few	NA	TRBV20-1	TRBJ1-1	TGCAGTGTTGGGTTGAACACTGAAGCTTTCTTT	CSVGLNTEAFF
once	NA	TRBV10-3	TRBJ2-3	TGTGCCATCAGTGAGCCCGTCCGGTCGGCAGATACGCAGTATTTT	CAISEPVRSADTQYF
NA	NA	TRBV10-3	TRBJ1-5	TGTGCGATCAGGCCGGACAGAGATCAGCCCCAGCATTTT	CAIRPDRDQPQHF
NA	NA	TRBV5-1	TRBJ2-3	TGCGCCAGCAGCTGGGGCGCAGATACGCAGTATTTT	CASSWGADTQYF
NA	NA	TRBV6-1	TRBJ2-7	TGTGCCAGCAGTGACGTGGGGAGAGTCACCTACGAGCAGTACTTC	CASSDVGRVTYEQYF